This record looks at one T cell receptor (beta chain) sequence and its context. TCRdb keeps only in-frame clones here, not all; method: immunoSEQ multiplex PCR. Of about 120,000 clones in the sample, 80% to 90% were seen once. The CDR3 length is 16 residues. Germline lookup yields CDR1 SGHRS and CDR2 YFSETQ. Germline trimming cut 3 bases from V and 1 base from J; bases unmatched to any gene: 6. This entry belongs to a study of T cell responses to AZD1222 COVID-19 vaccine. Sample: peripheral blood, taken on day 0 of AZD1222 vaccination. This chain connects TRBV5-1 to TRBJ2-2; TRBD2 matches at 7 bases. The origin of this receptor is an adult in good health. CDR3 in amino acids: CASSSRPSGNTGELFF. The CDR3 bases are TGCGCCAGCAGCTCCCGGCCTAGCGGGAACACCGGGGAGCTGTTTTTT.